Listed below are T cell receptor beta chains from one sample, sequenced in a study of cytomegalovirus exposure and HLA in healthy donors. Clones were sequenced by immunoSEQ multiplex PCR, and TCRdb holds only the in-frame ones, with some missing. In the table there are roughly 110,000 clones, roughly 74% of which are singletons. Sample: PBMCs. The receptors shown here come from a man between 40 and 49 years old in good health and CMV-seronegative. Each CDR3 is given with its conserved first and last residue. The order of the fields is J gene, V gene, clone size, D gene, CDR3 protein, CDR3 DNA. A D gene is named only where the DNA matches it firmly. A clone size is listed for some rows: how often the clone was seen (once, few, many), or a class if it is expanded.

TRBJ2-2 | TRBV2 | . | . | CASRAGTLNTGELFF | TGTGCCAGCAGGGCCGGGACATTGAACACCGGGGAGCTGTTTTTT
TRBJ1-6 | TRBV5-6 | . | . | CASSLLPSPLHF | TGTGCCAGCAGCTTGCTCCCTTCACCCCTCCACTTT
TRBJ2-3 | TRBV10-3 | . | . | CAISLTGRGSAGPDTQYF | TGTGCCATCAGCTTAACAGGGAGGGGGTCGGCCGGTCCAGATACGCAGTATTTT
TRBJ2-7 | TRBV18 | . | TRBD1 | CASSPNTGGMHEQYF | TGTGCCAGCTCACCAAATACAGGGGGAATGCACGAGCAGTACTTC
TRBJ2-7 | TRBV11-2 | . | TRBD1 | CASSPGQGATYEQYF | TGTGCCAGCAGCCCAGGCCAGGGGGCTACCTACGAGCAGTACTTC
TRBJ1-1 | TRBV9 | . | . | CASGGGGTNTEAFF | TGTGCCAGCGGTGGGGGAGGGACGAACACTGAAGCTTTCTTT
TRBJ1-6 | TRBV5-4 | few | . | CASSLVDRRNSPLHF | TGTGCCAGCAGCTTGGTCGACAGGCGGAATTCACCCCTCCACTTT
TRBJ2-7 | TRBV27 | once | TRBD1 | CASSKPGQSYEQYF | TGTGCCAGCAGTAAACCGGGACAGTCCTACGAGCAGTACTTC
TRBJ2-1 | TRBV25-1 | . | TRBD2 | CASRLAGGDHNEQFF | TGTGCCAGCAGACTAGCGGGGGGAGACCACAATGAGCAGTTCTTC
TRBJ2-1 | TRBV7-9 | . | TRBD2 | CASSLLAGSYNEQFF | TGTGCCAGCAGCTTACTAGCGGGCTCCTACAATGAGCAGTTCTTC
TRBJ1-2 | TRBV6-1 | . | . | CASTPDNTRGYTF | TGTGCCAGCACTCCCGACAATACCAGGGGCTACACCTTC
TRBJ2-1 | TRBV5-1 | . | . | CASSLDVSGSTGNEQFF | TGCGCCAGCAGCTTGGATGTCTCGGGTTCGACTGGCAATGAGCAGTTCTTC
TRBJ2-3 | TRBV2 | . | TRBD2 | CASSATGPSGAGGDTQYF | TGTGCCAGCAGCGCTACCGGACCTAGCGGGGCGGGTGGGGATACGCAGTATTTT
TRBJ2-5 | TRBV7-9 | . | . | CASSLDPGATQYF | TGTGCCAGCAGCTTAGACCCAGGGGCGACCCAGTACTTC
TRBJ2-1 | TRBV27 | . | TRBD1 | CASSYWGTGASEQFF | TGTGCCAGCAGTTACTGGGGGACAGGCGCGAGTGAGCAGTTCTTC
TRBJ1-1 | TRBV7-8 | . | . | CASSIRLNTEAFF | TGTGCCAGCTCAATCAGGTTGAACACTGAAGCTTTCTTT
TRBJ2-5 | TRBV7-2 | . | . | CASSRTIQETQYF | TGTGCCAGCAGCCGGACAATCCAAGAGACCCAGTACTTC
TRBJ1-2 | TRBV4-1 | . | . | CASSQDLTGYGYTF | TGCGCCAGCAGCCAAGATCTCACAGGCTATGGCTACACCTTC
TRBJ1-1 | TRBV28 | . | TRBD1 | CASRQGAKAFF | TGTGCCAGCAGGCAGGGGGCCAAAGCTTTCTTT
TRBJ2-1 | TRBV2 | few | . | CASSEAIAYSEQFF | TGTGCCAGCAGTGAAGCTATAGCGTATTCTGAGCAGTTCTTC
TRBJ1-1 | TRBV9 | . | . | CASNTGFGNTEAFF | TGTGCCAGTAACACAGGGTTCGGGAACACTGAAGCTTTCTTT
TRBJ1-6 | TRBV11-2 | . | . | CASSLGRGTGNSPLHF | TGTGCCAGCAGCTTAGGCCGGGGGACGGGAAATTCACCCCTCCACTTT
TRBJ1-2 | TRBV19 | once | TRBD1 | CASSSDRGVYGYTF | TGTGCCAGTAGTTCGGACAGGGGGGTCTATGGCTACACCTTC
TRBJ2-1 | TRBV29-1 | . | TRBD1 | CSLSVTGVDNEQFF | TGCAGCCTGAGCGTTACAGGGGTCGACAATGAGCAGTTCTTC
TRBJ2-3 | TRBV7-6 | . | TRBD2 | CASSLLASGGRTDTQYF | TGTGCCAGCAGCTTATTAGCTAGCGGGGGGCGCACAGATACGCAGTATTTT
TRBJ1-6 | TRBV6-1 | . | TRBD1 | CASSDRDRAGNSPLHF | TGTGCCAGCAGTGACCGGGACAGGGCGGGTAATTCACCCCTCCACTTT
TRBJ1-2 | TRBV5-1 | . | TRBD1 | CASSPGQGNGYTF | TGCGCCAGCAGCCCAGGACAGGGCAATGGCTACACCTTC
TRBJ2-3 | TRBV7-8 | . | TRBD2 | CASNLGGAPDTQYF | TGTGCCAGCAATCTCGGGGGGGCCCCAGATACGCAGTATTTT
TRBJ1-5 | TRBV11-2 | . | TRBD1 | CASSTGDRGHNQPQHF | TGTGCCAGCAGCACCGGGGACAGGGGGCACAATCAGCCCCAGCATTTT
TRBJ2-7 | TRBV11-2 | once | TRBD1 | CASSLNPGQGAEEQYF | TGTGCCAGCAGCTTAAACCCGGGACAGGGGGCGGAAGAGCAGTACTTC
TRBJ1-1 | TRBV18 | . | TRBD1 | CASSPLGGDRGKTEAFF | TGTGCCAGCTCACCCTTAGGCGGAGACAGGGGAAAGACTGAAGCTTTCTTT
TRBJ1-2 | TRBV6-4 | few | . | CASSDSFWRATGSNYGYTF | TGTGCCAGCAGTGACTCGTTTTGGAGGGCAACAGGAAGCAACTATGGCTACACCTTC
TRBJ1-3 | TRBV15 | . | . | CATSRDFGSGNTIYF | TGTGCCACCAGTAGAGATTTCGGCTCTGGAAACACCATATATTTT
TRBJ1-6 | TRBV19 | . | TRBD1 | CASSPGGQGPSPLHF | TGTGCCAGTAGCCCCGGGGGACAGGGGCCTTCACCCCTCCACTTT
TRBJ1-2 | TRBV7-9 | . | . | CASSLASLEGVDGYTF | TGTGCCAGCAGCTTAGCGTCTTTGGAAGGGGTGGATGGCTACACCTTC
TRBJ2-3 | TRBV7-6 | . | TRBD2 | CASSGGRRGEGTDTQYF | TGTGCCAGCAGCGGTGGGAGGCGGGGGGAAGGGACAGATACGCAGTATTTT
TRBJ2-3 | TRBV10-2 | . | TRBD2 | CASRGLAGPTDTQYF | TGCGCCAGCCGGGGACTAGCGGGGCCCACAGATACGCAGTATTTT